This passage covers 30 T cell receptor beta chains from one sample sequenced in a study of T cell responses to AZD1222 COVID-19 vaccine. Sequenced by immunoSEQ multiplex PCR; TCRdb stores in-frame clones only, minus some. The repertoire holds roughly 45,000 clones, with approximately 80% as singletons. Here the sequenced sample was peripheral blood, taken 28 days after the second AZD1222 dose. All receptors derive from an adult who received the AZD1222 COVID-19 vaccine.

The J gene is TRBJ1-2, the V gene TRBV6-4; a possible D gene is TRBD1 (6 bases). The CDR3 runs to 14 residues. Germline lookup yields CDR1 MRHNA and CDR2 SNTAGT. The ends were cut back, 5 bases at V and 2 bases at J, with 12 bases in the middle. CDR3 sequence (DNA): TGTGCCAGCAGTTCACCTGACAGGAACTATGGCTACACCTTC. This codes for CASSSPDRNYGYTF.

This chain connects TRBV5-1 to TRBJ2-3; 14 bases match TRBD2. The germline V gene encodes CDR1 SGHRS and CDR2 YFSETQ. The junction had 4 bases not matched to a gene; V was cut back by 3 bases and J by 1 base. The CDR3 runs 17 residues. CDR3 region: CASSYGLAGGGTDTQYF. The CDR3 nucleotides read TGCGCCAGCAGCTATGGACTAGCGGGGGGTGGCACAGATACGCAGTATTTT. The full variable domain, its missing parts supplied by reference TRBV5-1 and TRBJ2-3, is KAGVTQTPRYLIKTRGQQVTLSCSPISGHRSVSWYQQTPGQGLQFLFEYFSETQRNKGNFPGRFSGRQFSNSRSEMNVSTLELGDSALYLCASSYGLAGGGTDTQYFGPGTRLTVL.

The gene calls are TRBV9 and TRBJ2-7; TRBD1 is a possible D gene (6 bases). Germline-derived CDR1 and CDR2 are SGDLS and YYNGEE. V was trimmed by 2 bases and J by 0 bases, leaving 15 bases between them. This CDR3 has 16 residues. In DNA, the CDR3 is TGTGCCAGCAGCGTCGCCGGATCAGGGGTCTCCTACGAGCAGTACTTC. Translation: CASSVAGSGVSYEQYF.

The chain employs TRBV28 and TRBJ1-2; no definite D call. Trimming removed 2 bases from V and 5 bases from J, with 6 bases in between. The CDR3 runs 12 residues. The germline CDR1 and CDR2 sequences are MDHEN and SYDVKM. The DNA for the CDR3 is TGTGCCAGCAGTTTACCCAGATATGGCTACACCTTC. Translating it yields CASSLPRYGYTF.

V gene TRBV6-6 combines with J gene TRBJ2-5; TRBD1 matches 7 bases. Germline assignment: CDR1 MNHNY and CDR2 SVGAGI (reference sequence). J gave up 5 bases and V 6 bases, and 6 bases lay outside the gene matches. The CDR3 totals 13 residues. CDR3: CASRPNRGETQYF. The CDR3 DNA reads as TGTGCCAGCAGACCAAACAGGGGCGAGACCCAGTACTTC.

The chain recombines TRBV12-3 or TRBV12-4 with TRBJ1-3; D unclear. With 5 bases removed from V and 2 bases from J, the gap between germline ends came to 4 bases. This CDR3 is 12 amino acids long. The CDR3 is CASSPPGNTIYF. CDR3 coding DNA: TGTGCCAGCAGTCCCCCTGGAAACACCATATATTTT.

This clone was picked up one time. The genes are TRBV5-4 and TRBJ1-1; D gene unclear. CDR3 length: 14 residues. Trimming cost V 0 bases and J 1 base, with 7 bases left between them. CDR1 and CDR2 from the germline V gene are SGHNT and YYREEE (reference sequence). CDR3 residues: CASSLGVANTEAFF. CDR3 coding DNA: TGTGCCAGCAGCTTGGGGGTGGCGAACACTGAAGCTTTCTTT. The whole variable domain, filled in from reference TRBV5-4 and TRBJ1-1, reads ETGVTQSPTHLIKTRGQQVTLRCSSQSGHNTVSWYQQALGQGPQFIFQYYREEENGRGNFPPRFSGLQFPNYSSELNVNALELDDSALYLCASSLGVANTEAFFGQGTRLTVV.

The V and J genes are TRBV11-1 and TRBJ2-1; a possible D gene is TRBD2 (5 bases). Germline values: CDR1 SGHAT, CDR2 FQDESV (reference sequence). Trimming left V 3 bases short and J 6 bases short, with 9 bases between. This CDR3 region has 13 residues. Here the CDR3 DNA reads TGTGCCAGCAGCTTTACTAGTCCCAATGAGCAGTTCTTC. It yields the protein CASSFTSPNEQFF.

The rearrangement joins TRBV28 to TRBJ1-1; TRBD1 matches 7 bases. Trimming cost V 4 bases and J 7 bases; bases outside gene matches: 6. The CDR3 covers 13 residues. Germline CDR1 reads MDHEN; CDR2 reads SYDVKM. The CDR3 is CASSSYRGLEAFF. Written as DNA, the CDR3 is TGTGCCAGCAGTTCCTACAGGGGCCTTGAAGCTTTCTTT. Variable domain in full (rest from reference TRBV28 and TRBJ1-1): DVKVTQSSRYLVKRTGEKVFLECVQDMDHENMFWYRQDPGLGLRLIYFSYDVKMKEKGDIPEGYSVSREKKERFSLILESASTNQTSMYLCASSSYRGLEAFFGQGTRLTVV.

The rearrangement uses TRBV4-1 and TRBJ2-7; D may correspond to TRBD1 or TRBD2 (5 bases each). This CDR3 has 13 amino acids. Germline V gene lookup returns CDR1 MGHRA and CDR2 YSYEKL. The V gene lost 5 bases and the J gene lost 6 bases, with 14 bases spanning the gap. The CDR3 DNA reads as TGCGCCAGCAGCATAAAGGGACCGGGCGAGCAGTACTTC. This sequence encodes CASSIKGPGEQYF.

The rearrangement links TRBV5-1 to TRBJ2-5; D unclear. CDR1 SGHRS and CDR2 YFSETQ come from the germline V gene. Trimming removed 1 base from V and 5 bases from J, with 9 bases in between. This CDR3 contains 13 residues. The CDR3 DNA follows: TGCGCCAGCAGCTTGAGAAGTGGGGAGACCCAGTACTTC. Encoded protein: CASSLRSGETQYF.

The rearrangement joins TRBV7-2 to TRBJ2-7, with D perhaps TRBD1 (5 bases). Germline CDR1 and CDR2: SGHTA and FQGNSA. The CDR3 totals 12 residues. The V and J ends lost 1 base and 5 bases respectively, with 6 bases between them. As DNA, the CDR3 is TGTGCCAGCAGCTTAGGACAGAACGAGCAGTACTTC. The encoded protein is CASSLGQNEQYF.

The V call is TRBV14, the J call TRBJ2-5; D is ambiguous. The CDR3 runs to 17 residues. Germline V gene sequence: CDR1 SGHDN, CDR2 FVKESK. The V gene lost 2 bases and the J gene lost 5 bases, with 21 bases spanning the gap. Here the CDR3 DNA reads TGTGCCAGCAGCCAACCGGAAACTTGGCGTGGTAGGGAGACCCAGTACTTC. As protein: CASSQPETWRGRETQYF.

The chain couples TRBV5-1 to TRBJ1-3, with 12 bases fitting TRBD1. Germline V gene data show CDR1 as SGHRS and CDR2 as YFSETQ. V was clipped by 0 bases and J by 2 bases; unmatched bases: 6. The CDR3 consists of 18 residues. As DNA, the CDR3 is TGCGCCAGCAGCTTGGTCTTAGGGACAGGGGGCACTGGAAACACCATATATTTT. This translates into CASSLVLGTGGTGNTIYF. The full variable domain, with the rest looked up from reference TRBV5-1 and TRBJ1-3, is KAGVTQTPRYLIKTRGQQVTLSCSPISGHRSVSWYQQTPGQGLQFLFEYFSETQRNKGNFPGRFSGRQFSNSRSEMNVSTLELGDSALYLCASSLVLGTGGTGNTIYFGEGSWLTVV.

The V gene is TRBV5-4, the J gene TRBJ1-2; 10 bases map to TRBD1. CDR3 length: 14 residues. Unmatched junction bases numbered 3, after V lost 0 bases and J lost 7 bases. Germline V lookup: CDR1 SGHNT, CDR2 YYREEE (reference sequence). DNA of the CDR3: TGTGCCAGCAGCTTGGTTGGACAGGGGGTTGGCTACACCTTC. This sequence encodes CASSLVGQGVGYTF.

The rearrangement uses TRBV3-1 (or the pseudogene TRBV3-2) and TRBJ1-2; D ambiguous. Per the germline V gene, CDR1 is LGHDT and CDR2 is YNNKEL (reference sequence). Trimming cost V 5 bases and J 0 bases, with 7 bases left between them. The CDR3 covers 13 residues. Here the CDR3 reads CASSSITNYGYTF. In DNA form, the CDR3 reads TGTGCCAGCAGCTCCATAACTAACTATGGCTACACCTTC.

The CDR3 protein is CASSVVSSTDTQYF. DNA for the CDR3: TGTGCCAGCAGCGTAGTATCTAGCACAGATACGCAGTATTTT. This chain uses TRBV9 with TRBJ2-3; D call uncertain. CDR1 SGDLS and CDR2 YYNGEE come from the germline V gene. The CDR3 extends over 14 amino acids. V gave up 0 bases and J gave up 0 bases, with 5 bases separating them.

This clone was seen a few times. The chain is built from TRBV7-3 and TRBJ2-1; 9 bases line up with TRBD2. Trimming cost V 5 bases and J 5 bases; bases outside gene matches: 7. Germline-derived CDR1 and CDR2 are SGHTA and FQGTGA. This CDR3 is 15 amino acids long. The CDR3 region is CASSIGLAKNNEQFF. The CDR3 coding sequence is TGTGCCAGCAGCATAGGACTAGCGAAGAACAATGAGCAGTTCTTC.

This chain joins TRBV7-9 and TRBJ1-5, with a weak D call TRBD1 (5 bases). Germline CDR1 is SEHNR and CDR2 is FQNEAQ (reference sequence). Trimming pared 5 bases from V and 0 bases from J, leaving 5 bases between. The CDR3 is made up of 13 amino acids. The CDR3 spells CASSRGSNQPQHF. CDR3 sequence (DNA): TGTGCCAGCAGCAGGGGTAGCAATCAGCCCCAGCATTTT.

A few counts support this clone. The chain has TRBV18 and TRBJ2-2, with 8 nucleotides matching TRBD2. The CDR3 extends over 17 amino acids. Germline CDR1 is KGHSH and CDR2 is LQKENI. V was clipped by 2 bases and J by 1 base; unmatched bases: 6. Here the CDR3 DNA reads TGTGCCAGCTCACCATTGAGGCTAGCGGGGAACACCGGGGAGCTGTTTTTT. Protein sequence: CASSPLRLAGNTGELFF. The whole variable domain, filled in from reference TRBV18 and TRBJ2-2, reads NAGVMQNPRHLVRRRGQEARLRCSPMKGHSHVYWYRQLPEEGLKFMVYLQKENIIDESGMPKERFSAEFPKEGPSILRIQQVVRGDSAAYFCASSPLRLAGNTGELFFGEGSRLTVL.

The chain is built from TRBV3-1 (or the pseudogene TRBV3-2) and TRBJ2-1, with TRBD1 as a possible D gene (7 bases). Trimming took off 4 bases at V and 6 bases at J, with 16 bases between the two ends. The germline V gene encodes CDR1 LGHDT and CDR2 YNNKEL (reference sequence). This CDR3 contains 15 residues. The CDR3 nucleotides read TGTGCCAGCAGCCCCAGGGGGGTCCCCGGCAATGAGCAGTTCTTC. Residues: CASSPRGVPGNEQFF.

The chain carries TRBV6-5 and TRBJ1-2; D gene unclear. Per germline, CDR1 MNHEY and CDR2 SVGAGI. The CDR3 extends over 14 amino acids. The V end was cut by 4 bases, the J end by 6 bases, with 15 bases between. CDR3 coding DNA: TGTGCCAGCAGTTCACTCTACACCCGGGATGGCTACACCTTC. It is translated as CASSSLYTRDGYTF.

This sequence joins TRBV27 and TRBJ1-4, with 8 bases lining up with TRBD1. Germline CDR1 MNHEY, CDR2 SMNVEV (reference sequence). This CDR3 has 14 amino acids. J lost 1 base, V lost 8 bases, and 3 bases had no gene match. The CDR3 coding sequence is TGTGCCAGCGGTGACAGGGGAACTAATGAAAAACTGTTTTTT. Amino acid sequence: CASGDRGTNEKLFF.

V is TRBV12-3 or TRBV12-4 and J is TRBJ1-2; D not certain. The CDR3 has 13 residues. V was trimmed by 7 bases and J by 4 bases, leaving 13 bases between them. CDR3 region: CASTSVGVYGYTF. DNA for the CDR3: TGTGCCAGCACCTCCGTTGGGGTCTATGGCTACACCTTC.

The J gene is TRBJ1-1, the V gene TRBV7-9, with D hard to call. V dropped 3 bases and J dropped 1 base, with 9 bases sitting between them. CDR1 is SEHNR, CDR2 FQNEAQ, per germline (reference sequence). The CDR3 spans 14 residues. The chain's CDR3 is CASSLAETNTEAFF. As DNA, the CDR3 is TGTGCCAGCAGCTTGGCGGAGACGAACACTGAAGCTTTCTTT.

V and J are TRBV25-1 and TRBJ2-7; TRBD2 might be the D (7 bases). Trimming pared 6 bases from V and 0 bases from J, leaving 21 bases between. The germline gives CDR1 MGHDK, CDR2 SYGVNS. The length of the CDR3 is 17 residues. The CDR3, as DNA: TGTGCCAGCAGCGGGGGGCGGAGGTGGGCAGGCTCCTACGAGCAGTACTTC. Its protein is CASSGGRRWAGSYEQYF.

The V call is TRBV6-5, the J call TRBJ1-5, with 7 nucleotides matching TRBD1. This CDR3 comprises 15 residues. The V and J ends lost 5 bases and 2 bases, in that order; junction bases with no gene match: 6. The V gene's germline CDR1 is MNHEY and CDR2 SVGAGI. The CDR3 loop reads CASSPQGVGNQPQHF. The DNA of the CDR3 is TGTGCCAGCAGTCCCCAGGGGGTTGGCAATCAGCCCCAGCATTTT.

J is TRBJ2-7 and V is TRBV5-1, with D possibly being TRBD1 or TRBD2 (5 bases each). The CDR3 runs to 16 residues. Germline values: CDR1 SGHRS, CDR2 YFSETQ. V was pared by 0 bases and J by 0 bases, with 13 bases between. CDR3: CASSLGGTGSSYEQYF. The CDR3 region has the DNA TGCGCCAGCAGCTTGGGGGGGACCGGGTCCTCCTACGAGCAGTACTTC.

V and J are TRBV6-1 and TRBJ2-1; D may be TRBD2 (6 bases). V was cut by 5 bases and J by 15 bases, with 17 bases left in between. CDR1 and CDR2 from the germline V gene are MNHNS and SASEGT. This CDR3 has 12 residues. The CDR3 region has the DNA TGTGCCAGCAGTCCATACGGGAGCTCGGGGTTCTTC. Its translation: CASSPYGSSGFF.

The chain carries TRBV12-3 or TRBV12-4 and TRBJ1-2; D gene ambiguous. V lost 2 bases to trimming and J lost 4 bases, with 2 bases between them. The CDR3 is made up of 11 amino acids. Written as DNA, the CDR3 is TGTGCCAGCAGTTTAAGCTATGGCTACACCTTC. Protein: CASSLSYGYTF.